Described below is a single TCR beta chain sequence and its context. Its antigen is still unknown. Clinical symptoms, serum thyroxine and TRAb, thyroid ultrasound and orbital computed tomography together formed the diagnostic basis. The sample is drawn from a study of T cells in Graves' hyperthyroidism and ophthalmopathy. Amplification of TCR beta CDR3 regions used RNA as the template. The HTBI primer set served for first-round RT-PCR of the TCR CDR3. MiXCR was run by TCRdb on the multiplex PCR reads, yielding one entry per CDR3 protein. The sample lists some 180,000 distinct CDR3 sequences, less than 20% occurring once. Study results and limitations: Through a model of 13 V-J features, ophthalmopathy was separated from stable hyperthyroidism.

The CDR3 consists of 14 residues. V lost 2 bases to trimming and J lost 7 bases; unmatched junction nucleotides: 0. In germline, CDR1 is LNHNV, CDR2 YYDKDF (reference sequence). The V call is TRBV15, the J call TRBJ2-1, with TRBD2 identical over 12 bases. The specimen sequenced was blood. The clonotype originates from a woman in her 50s with Graves' hyperthyroidism. The CDR3 bases are TGTGCCACCAGCAGACTAGCGGGAGGGAATGAGCAGTTCTTC. It is translated as CATSRLAGGNEQFF. Full variable domain (missing parts from reference TRBV15 and TRBJ2-1): DAMVIQNPRYQVTQFGKPVTLSCSQTLNHNVMYWYQQKSSQAPKLLFHYYDKDFNNEADTPDNFQSRRPNTSFCFLDIRSPGLGDTAMYLCATSRLAGGNEQFFGPGTRLTVL.